Listed below are T cell receptor beta chains from one sample, sequenced in a study of cytomegalovirus exposure and HLA in healthy donors. TCRdb's copy holds only in-frame clones and misses some; the assay was immunoSEQ multiplex PCR. This sample has about 130,000 clones, with about three quarters found just once. The material sequenced was PBMCs. The receptors were sampled from a human donor in good health. CDR3s include the opening cysteine and the closing phenylalanine or tryptophan. A D gene is named only where the DNA matches it firmly. A row's size may be missing; if present it is once, few, many or a size class.

clone size	D gene	J gene	V gene	CDR3 DNA	CDR3 protein
.	.	TRBJ2-7	TRBV7-9	TGTGCCAGCAGCTTTCAGAATTACGAGCAGTACTTC	CASSFQNYEQYF
.	TRBD1	TRBJ2-2	TRBV5-1	TGCGCCAGCAGCATGGGACAGAACTCGAACACCGGGGAGCTGTTTTTT	CASSMGQNSNTGELFF
few	TRBD1	TRBJ1-2	TRBV19	TGTGCCAGTAGGGACAGGGGGCGCGATGGCTACACCTTC	CASRDRGRDGYTF
.	TRBD2	TRBJ2-3	TRBV6-1	TGTGCCAGCAGTGTAAGGACTAGAGGAATATACACAGATACGCAGTATTTT	CASSVRTRGIYTDTQYF
.	.	TRBJ2-5	TRBV5-1	TGCGCCAGCAGCTTGGCGCGGGTCCGGGAGACCCAGTACTTC	CASSLARVRETQYF
.	TRBD2	TRBJ2-7	TRBV19	TGTGCCAGTCCGGGACTAGCGGAAGGACTCCCCTCCTACGAGCAGTACTTC	CASPGLAEGLPSYEQYF
.	.	TRBJ1-1	TRBV7-3	TGTGCCAGCAGCCTACGACATCAGATGAACACTGAAGCTTTCTTT	CASSLRHQMNTEAFF
.	.	TRBJ2-7	TRBV19	TGTGCCAGTAGTATCCGGGAAGGGTCTCCCTACGAGCAGTACTTC	CASSIREGSPYEQYF
.	.	TRBJ2-2	TRBV15	TGTGCCACCAGCAGAGATTATCGAGACGGGGAGCTGTTTTTT	CATSRDYRDGELFF
.	TRBD2	TRBJ2-5	TRBV5-1	TGCGCCAGCAGCTTGACTAGCGCCCAAGAGACCCAGTACTTC	CASSLTSAQETQYF
.	TRBD1	TRBJ1-1	TRBV7-9	TGTGCCAGCAGCTCCCGACAGGGCTGGGGCACTGAAGCTTTCTTT	CASSSRQGWGTEAFF
.	.	TRBJ2-5	TRBV6-5	TGTGCCACGATCGGTCAAAAACCCGCCCAAGAGACCCAGTACTTC	CATIGQKPAQETQYF
few	.	TRBJ2-3	TRBV2	TGTGCCAGCAGCCAGGGCCTTCCGGGAGATACGCAGTATTTT	CASSQGLPGDTQYF
.	TRBD1	TRBJ1-4	TRBV5-1	TGCGCCAGCAGCTTATATACAGGGGCTAATGAAAAACTGTTTTTT	CASSLYTGANEKLFF
.	.	TRBJ2-7	TRBV5-6	TGTGCCAGCAGCTTAAATCGTTTCCCGGTGTACGAGCAGTACTTC	CASSLNRFPVYEQYF
.	.	TRBJ1-5	TRBV6-4	TGTGCCAGCAGTGGTGAGCGCAATCAGCCCCAGCATTTT	CASSGERNQPQHF
few	TRBD2	TRBJ2-1	TRBV2	TGTGCCAGCAACCCGGGACTAGCGGGAGGAAGGGAGCAGTTCTTC	CASNPGLAGGREQFF
.	.	TRBJ2-5	TRBV21-1	TGTGCCACGCATGCTGCGGGGGTAGCTAAAGTTGCCCAGTACTTC	CATHAAGVAKVAQYF
.	TRBD1	TRBJ1-1	TRBV19	TGTGCCAGTAGTCGACCTGACAGGGGGAACACCGAAGCTTTCTTT	CASSRPDRGNTEAFF
.	TRBD2	TRBJ2-2	TRBV18	TGTGCCAGCTCACCAAAGGTAGCGGGGACCGGGGAGCTGTTTTTT	CASSPKVAGTGELFF
few	TRBD1	TRBJ1-1	TRBV5-4	TGTGCCAGCCAAGGACAGGGGGCTTGGACTGAAGCTTTCTTT	CASQGQGAWTEAFF
.	TRBD2	TRBJ2-7	TRBV30	TGTGCCTGGACCCCCGGGGGGAGAGGCTACGAGCAGTACTTC	CAWTPGGRGYEQYF
.	.	TRBJ1-4	TRBV7-9	TGTGCCAGCAGCCCCCGTTTAGGGGCTGAAAAACTGTTTTTT	CASSPRLGAEKLFF
.	.	TRBJ1-1	TRBV30	TGTGCCTGGAGTGTACGGGTGAACACTGAAGCTTTCTTT	CAWSVRVNTEAFF
.	.	TRBJ2-1	TRBV20-1	TGCAGTGCCGCAGATCATGAGCAGTTCTTC	CSAADHEQFF
.	.	TRBJ2-3	TRBV19	TGTGCCAGTACCCCCTACGGCGGGATGGGAGATACGCAGTATTTT	CASTPYGGMGDTQYF
.	.	TRBJ2-2	TRBV7-2	TGTGCCAGCACCCCGGGGTCAAACACCGGGGAGCTGTTTTTT	CASTPGSNTGELFF
.	TRBD1	TRBJ2-1	TRBV11-3	TGTGCCAGCAGCTTAGTCGGGACAGGGGCATCCTACAATGAGCAGTTCTTC	CASSLVGTGASYNEQFF
.	.	TRBJ2-7	TRBV6-5	TGTGCCAGCAGTTACCCGGGACAAGGGACCTACGAGCAGTACTTC	CASSYPGQGTYEQYF
.	.	TRBJ1-1	TRBV30	TGTGCCTGGAGTGTCGGGAATGCTGAAGCTTTCTTT	CAWSVGNAEAFF
.	.	TRBJ1-5	TRBV7-6	TGTGCCAGCAGCTTAAGAGGGCTCAATCAGCCCCAGCATTTT	CASSLRGLNQPQHF
.	.	TRBJ1-6	TRBV5-6	TGTGCCAGCAGCCGCTGGGACACGAATTCACCCCTCCACTTT	CASSRWDTNSPLHF
.	TRBD1	TRBJ1-1	TRBV6-5	TGTGCCAGCAGTTACCAGGGGGTAAGGGGGAACACTGAAGCTTTCTTT	CASSYQGVRGNTEAFF
.	.	TRBJ1-6	TRBV19	TGTGCCAGTAGTATCAGGGGCCCTAATTCACCCCTCCACTTT	CASSIRGPNSPLHF
.	.	TRBJ1-1	TRBV6-6	TGTGCCAGCAGTACGGCAGGCCAGAACACTGAAGCTTTCTTT	CASSTAGQNTEAFF
.	.	TRBJ1-2	TRBV10-3	TGTGCCATCACCCACATGGGGGGTGATGGCTACACCTTC	CAITHMGGDGYTF
.	TRBD2	TRBJ2-7	TRBV6-1	TGTGCCAGCAGTGATTACGGGAGGGCCCTCGAGCAGTACTTC	CASSDYGRALEQYF
.	TRBD1	TRBJ2-3	TRBV18	TGTGCCAGCTCACCACCGGACAGGGGGCGTTCGGGAAGCACAGATACGCAGTATTTT	CASSPPDRGRSGSTDTQYF
.	TRBD1	TRBJ1-2	TRBV6-4	TGTGCCAGCAGTGACTCGGTACCGGGACAGTTCCCTTCCTCTGGCTACACCTTC	CASSDSVPGQFPSSGYTF
.	.	TRBJ2-3	TRBV15	TGTGCCACCAGCAGAGACCTAGCTACAGATACGCAGTATTTT	CATSRDLATDTQYF
once	TRBD2	TRBJ2-7	TRBV10-3	TGTGCCATCGGGGGGGATGTTAGGGATCACGAGCAGTACTTC	CAIGGDVRDHEQYF
.	TRBD1	TRBJ1-5	TRBV4-2	TGTGCCAGCAGCCAAGACGACAGGGGGCATGATCTCAATCAGCCCCAGCATTTT	CASSQDDRGHDLNQPQHF
few	.	TRBJ1-1	TRBV4-3	TGCGCCAGCAGCCAAGAAGTAAGAGGGAGAACTGAAGCTTTCTTT	CASSQEVRGRTEAFF
few	.	TRBJ2-1	TRBV21-1	TGTGCCAGCAGCAAACGGCGGGAGCAGTTCTTC	CASSKRREQFF
.	.	TRBJ2-5	TRBV14	TGTGCCAGCAGCCAATCTGTCCTAGAGACCCAGTACTTC	CASSQSVLETQYF
.	.	TRBJ1-3	TRBV7-9	TGTGCCAGCTCCCGAGGCTCTGGAAACACCATATATTTT	CASSRGSGNTIYF
.	.	TRBJ1-1	TRBV6-1	TGTGCCAGCAGTGAAGGGGGCCGTAGGACTGAAGCTTTCTTT	CASSEGGRRTEAFF
.	.	TRBJ2-7	TRBV6-5	TGTGCCAGCAGTTACTCTTCCCCAGGGGCCCCTTACGAGCAGTACTTC	CASSYSSPGAPYEQYF
.	.	TRBJ2-4	TRBV19	TGTGCCAGTAGTATGCGGGACCCCAAAAACATTCAGTACTTC	CASSMRDPKNIQYF
few	.	TRBJ2-7	TRBV10-1	TGCGCCAGCAGTGAGGGGTCAGGCCCTACTTCCTACGAGCAGTACTTC	CASSEGSGPTSYEQYF
once	TRBD2	TRBJ2-1	TRBV19	TGTGCCAGTAGTCCCCGACCTAGCGGGGGCTCCTACAATGAGCAGTTCTTC	CASSPRPSGGSYNEQFF
.	.	TRBJ2-7	TRBV19	TGTGCCAGTAGTATAGGAGGCGAGCAGTACTTC	CASSIGGEQYF
.	.	TRBJ1-5	TRBV7-3	TGTGCCAGCAGCTTAAGTGCGGATCAGCCCCAGCATTTT	CASSLSADQPQHF